This T cell receptor beta chain was retrieved from a study of beta chain features in type 1 diabetes. Study outcomes and limitations: All four CD4+ subsets from Type 1 diabetes patients carried moderately but significantly shorter TCRB CDR3s. It was among patients, rather than healthy donors, that naive, central memory and Treg TCRB repertoires appeared more similar.

Investigators reverse transcribed all isolated RNA, so they sequenced expressed TCRB transcripts. Here immunoSEQ multiplex PCR was the method, and the copy in TCRdb shows in-frame clones only, minus some. The sample lists roughly 730,000 clones, roughly 13% occurring once. A note on this clone: Its target is not known. Other DNA sequences from this sample encode an identical CDR3 as well.

One heparinised draw, averaging around 120 mL, was taken per donor. All of the sorted populations showed purity greater than 95%. The sequence was obtained from a man between 18 and 35 years old with type 1 diabetes. The sample taken for sequencing was naive CD4+ T cells from blood.

The CDR3 bases are TGTGCTAGTGGTTTGGGGCTAGTGGAGACCCAGTACTTC. The encoded protein is CASGLGLVETQYF. The V call is TRBV12-5, the J call TRBJ2-5; D uncertain. Germline V gene lookup returns CDR1 LGHNT and CDR2 FRNRAP. V gave up 1 base and J gave up 5 bases, with 8 bases separating them. This CDR3 is built from 13 residues.